Here is one TCR beta chain with its context. The entry originates in a study of T cell changes during pregnancy in multiple sclerosis. Germline CDR1 reads SNHLY; CDR2 reads FYNNEI. V lost 4 bases, J lost 1 base, and 7 bases lay in between. The CDR3 consists of 13 residues. The protocol was immunoSEQ multiplex PCR, while the TCRdb copy is restricted to in-frame clones and leaves out a portion. This table has 75,000 to 100,000 clones, about 92% appearing once. This rearrangement joins TRBV2 to TRBJ1-1; D is possibly TRBD1 (5 bases). This clonotype was obtained from a female donor with multiple sclerosis, enrolled in a pregnancy study. The sample was peripheral blood, taken after pregnancy. As DNA, the CDR3 is TGTGCCAGCAGTGGACAGCAGAACACTGAAGCTTTCTTT. Its protein is CASSGQQNTEAFF.